Included here is one TCR beta chain sequence, with context. The data were obtained in a study of blood T cell repertoires in COVID-19. Study background: Specimens from acute and convalescent COVID-19 originated in the United States, Italy and Spain. PBMCs, B-cell-depleted T cells, or T cells were the source of the cDNA or gDNA that made up the material.

V gave up 4 bases and J gave up 8 bases; unmatched junction bases: 11. The CDR3 is 17 residues long. From germline, CDR1 is MGHRA and CDR2 YSYEKL. Participants' reported clinical history set cohort assignment. Symptom resolution, clearance, or two negative PCRs marked the recovered donors of Cohort 3. Repertoires were generated with immunoSEQ multiplex PCR, while TCRdb's copy carries only in-frame clones and drops some. The sample has roughly 330,000 clones; around 90% are singletons. The V gene is TRBV4-1, the J gene TRBJ2-1; 13 bases are a match to TRBD2. Source material: PBMCs or T cells enriched from blood (not recorded which). The TCR comes from a man aged 30-40 years who had recovered from COVID-19. The CDR3 sequence is CASSPTGLAGWGDEQFF. The CDR3 nucleotides read TGCGCCAGCAGCCCTACGGGACTAGCGGGGTGGGGGGATGAGCAGTTCTTC.